This T cell receptor beta chain derives from a study of cytomegalovirus exposure and HLA in healthy donors. On the study more broadly: Genotyping showed around 80% of almost 400 donors falling in the Caucasian-associated ancestry cluster.

The CDR3 consists of 16 residues. Germline loops: CDR1 MNHNY, CDR2 SVGAGI (reference sequence). Trimming took 2 bases from V and 7 from J, leaving 21 bases between them. This PCR relied on a set of 60 Vbeta primers and 13 Jbeta primers. Using immunoSEQ multiplex PCR, the repertoire was profiled, and TCRdb retains in-frame clones only, with some absent. Of around 150,000 clones in the sample, approximately 77% were seen once. This chain joins TRBV6-6 and TRBJ2-7, with a tentative D call TRBD2 (5 bases). The TCR comes from a man younger than 45 in good health and CMV-seronegative. Sequencing was done on a sample of PBMCs. The CDR3 loop is CASSYEPPPSRGEQYF. The CDR3 coding sequence is TGTGCCAGCAGTTACGAGCCTCCCCCCAGCCGAGGGGAGCAGTACTTC.